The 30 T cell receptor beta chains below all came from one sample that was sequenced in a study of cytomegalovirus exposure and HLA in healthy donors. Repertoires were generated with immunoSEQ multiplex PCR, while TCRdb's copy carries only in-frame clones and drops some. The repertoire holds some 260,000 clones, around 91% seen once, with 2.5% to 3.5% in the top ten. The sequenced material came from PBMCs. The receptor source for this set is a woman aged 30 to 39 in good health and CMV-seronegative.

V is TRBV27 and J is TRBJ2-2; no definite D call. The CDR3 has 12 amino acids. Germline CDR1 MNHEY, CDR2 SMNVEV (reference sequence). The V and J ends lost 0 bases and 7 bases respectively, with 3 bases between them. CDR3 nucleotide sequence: TGTGCCAGCAGTTTATCGTTCGGGGAGCTGTTTTTT. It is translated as CASSLSFGELFF.

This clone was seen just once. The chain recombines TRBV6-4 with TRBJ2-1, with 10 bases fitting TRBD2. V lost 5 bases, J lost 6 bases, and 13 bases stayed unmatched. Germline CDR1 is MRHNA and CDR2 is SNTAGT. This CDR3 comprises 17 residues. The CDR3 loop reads CASSPSGRAESGNEQFF. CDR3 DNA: TGTGCCAGCAGTCCCAGCGGGAGGGCCGAGTCGGGCAATGAGCAGTTCTTC.

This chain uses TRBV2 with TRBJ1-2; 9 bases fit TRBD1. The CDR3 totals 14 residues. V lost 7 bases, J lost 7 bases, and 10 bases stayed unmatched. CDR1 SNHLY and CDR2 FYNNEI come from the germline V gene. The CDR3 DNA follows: TGTGCCAGCATGGCCGGGACAGGGAGCTCTGGCTACACCTTC. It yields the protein CASMAGTGSSGYTF.

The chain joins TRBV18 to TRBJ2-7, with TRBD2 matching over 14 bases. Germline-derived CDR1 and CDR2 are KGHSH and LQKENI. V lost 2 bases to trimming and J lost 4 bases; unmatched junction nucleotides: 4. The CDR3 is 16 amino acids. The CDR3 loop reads CASSPGGTSGSYEQYF. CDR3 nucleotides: TGTGCCAGCTCACCAGGGGGGACTAGCGGGAGTTACGAGCAGTACTTC.

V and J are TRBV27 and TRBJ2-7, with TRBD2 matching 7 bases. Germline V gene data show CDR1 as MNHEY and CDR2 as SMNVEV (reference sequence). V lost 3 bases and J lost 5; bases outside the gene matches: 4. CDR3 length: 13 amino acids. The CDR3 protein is CASSFGDYHEQYF. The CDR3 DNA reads TGTGCCAGCAGTTTTGGGGACTATCACGAGCAGTACTTC.

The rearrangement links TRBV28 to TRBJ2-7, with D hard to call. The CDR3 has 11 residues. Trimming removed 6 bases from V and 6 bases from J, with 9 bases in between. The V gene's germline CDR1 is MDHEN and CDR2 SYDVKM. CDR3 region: CASSLGFEQYF. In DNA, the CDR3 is TGTGCCAGCAGCCTAGGATTCGAGCAGTACTTC. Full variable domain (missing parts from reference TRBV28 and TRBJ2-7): DVKVTQSSRYLVKRTGEKVFLECVQDMDHENMFWYRQDPGLGLRLIYFSYDVKMKEKGDIPEGYSVSREKKERFSLILESASTNQTSMYLCASSLGFEQYFGPGTRLTVT.

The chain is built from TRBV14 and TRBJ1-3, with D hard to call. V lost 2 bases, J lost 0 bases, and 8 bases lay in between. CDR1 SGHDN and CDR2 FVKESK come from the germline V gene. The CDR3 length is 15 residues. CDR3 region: CASSQMSASGNTIYF. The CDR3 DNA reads TGTGCCAGCAGCCAAATGTCTGCCTCTGGAAACACCATATATTTT.

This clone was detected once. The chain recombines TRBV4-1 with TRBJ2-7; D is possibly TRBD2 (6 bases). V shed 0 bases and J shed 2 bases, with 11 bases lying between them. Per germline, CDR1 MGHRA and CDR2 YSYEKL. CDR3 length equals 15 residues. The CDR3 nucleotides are TGCGCCAGCAGCCAAGATCGTGGAGGGCCCTACGAGCAGTACTTC. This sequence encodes CASSQDRGGPYEQYF.

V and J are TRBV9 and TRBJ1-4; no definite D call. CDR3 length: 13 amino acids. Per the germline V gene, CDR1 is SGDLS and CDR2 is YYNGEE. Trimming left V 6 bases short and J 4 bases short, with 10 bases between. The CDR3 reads CASTGGRNEKLFF. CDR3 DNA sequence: TGTGCCAGCACGGGCGGACGTAATGAAAAACTGTTTTTT.

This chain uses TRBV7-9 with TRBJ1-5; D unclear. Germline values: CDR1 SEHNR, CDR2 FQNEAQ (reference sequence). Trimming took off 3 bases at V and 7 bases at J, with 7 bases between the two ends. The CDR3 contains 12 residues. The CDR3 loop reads CASSLGTQPQHF. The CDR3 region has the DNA TGTGCCAGCAGCTTGGGTACCCAGCCCCAGCATTTT.

CDR3 bases: TGTGCCAGCAGCCAGGGAATATTGAACACAGATACGCAGTATTTT. Protein: CASSQGILNTDTQYF. V gene TRBV5-5 combines with J gene TRBJ2-3; D is possibly TRBD1 (5 bases). Germline V gene lookup returns CDR1 SGHKS and CDR2 YYEKEE (reference sequence). Trimming left V 4 bases short and J 2 bases short, with 14 bases between. The CDR3 sequence is 15 residues long.

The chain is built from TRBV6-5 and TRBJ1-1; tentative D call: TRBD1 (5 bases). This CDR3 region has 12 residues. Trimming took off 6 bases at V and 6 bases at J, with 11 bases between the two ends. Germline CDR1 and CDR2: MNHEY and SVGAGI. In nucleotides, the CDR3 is TGTGCCAGCAGCCCGAGGGGCCCTGAAGCTTTCTTT. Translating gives CASSPRGPEAFF.

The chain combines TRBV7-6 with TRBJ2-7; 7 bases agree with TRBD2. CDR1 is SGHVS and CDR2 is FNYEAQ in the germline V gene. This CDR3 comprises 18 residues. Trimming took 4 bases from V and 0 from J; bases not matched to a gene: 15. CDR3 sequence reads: CASSSRRSGVLGSYEQYF. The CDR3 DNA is TGTGCCAGCAGCTCCAGGAGGAGCGGGGTTCTTGGCTCCTACGAGCAGTACTTC.

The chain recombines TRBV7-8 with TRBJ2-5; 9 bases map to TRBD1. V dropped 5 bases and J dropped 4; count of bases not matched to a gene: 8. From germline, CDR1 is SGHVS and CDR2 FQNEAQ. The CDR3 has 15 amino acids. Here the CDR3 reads CASSRRTGALETQYF. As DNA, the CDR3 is TGTGCCAGCAGCAGACGGACAGGGGCGTTAGAGACCCAGTACTTC.

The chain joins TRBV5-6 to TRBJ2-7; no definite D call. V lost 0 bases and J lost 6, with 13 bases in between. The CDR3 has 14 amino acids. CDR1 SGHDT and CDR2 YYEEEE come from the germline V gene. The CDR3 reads CASSLGFGYGEQYF. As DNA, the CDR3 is TGTGCCAGCAGCTTGGGCTTCGGGTATGGCGAGCAGTACTTC.

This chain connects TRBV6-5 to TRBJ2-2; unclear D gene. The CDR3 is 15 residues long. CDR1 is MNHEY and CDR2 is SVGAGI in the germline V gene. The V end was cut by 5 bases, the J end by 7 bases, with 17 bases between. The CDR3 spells CASSPGSEVGGELFF. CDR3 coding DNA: TGTGCCAGCAGTCCTGGATCGGAAGTCGGCGGGGAGCTGTTTTTT.

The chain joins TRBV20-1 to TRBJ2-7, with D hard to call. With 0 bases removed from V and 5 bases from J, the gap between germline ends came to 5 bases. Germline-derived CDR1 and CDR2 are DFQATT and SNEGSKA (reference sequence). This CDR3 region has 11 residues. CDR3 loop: CSARETHEQYF. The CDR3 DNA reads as TGCAGTGCTAGAGAAACCCACGAGCAGTACTTC.

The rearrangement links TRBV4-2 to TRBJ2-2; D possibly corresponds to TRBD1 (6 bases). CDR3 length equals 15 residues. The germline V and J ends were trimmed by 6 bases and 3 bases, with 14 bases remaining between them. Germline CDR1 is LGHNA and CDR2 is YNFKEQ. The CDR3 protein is CASRYREVDTGELFF. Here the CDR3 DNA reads TGTGCCAGCAGGTACAGGGAAGTTGACACCGGGGAGCTGTTTTTT.

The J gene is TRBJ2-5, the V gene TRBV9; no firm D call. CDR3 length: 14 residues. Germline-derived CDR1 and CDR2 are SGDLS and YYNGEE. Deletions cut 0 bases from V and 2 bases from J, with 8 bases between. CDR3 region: CASSVGTEQETQYF. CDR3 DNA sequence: TGTGCCAGCAGCGTAGGTACAGAGCAAGAGACCCAGTACTTC.

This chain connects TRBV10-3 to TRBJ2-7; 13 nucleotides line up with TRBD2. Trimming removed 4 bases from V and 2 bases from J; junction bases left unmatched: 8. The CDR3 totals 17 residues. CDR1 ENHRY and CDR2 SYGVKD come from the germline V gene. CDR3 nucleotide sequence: TGTGCCATCAGTGCACTAGCGGGAGGGCCTCGGGCCTACGAGCAGTACTTC. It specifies CAISALAGGPRAYEQYF.

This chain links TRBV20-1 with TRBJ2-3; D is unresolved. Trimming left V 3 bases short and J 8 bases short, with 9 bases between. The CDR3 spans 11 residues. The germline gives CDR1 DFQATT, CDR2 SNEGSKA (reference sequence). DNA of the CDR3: TGCAGTGCTAGTGAGCAGGTTACGCAGTATTTT. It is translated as CSASEQVTQYF.

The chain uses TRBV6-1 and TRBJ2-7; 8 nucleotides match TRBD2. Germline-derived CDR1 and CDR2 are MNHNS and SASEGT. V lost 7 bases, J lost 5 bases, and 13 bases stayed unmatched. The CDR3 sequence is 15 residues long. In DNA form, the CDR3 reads TGTGCCAGCATAGGGGCGGGGGGCGCGATTAACGAGCAGTACTTC. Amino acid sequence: CASIGAGGAINEQYF.

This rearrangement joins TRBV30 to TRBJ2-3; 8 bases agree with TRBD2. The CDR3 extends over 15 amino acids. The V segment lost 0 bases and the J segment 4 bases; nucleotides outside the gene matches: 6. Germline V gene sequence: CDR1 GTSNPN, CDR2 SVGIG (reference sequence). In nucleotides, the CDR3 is TGTGCCTGGAGTGTAGGTAGCGGGATACCAGATACGCAGTATTTT. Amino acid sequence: CAWSVGSGIPDTQYF.

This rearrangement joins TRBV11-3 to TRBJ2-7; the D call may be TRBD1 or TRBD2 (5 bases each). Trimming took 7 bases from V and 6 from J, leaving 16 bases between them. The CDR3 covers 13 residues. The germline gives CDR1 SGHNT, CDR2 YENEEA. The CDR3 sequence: CASTHTGAPEQYF. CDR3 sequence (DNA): TGTGCCAGCACTCATACCGGGGCTCCCGAGCAGTACTTC.

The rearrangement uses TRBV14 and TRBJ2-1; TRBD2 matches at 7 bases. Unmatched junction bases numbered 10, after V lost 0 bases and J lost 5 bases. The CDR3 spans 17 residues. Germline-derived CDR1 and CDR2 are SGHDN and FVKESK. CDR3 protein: CASSQDNAGRLNNEQFF. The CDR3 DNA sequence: TGTGCCAGCAGCCAAGATAATGCCGGGAGGTTAAACAATGAGCAGTTCTTC.

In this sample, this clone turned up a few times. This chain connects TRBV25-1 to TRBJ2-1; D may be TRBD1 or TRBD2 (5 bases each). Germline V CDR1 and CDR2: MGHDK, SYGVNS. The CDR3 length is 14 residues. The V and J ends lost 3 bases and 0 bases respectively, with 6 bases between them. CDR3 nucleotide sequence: TGTGCCAGCAGTGAGAGGGGCTCCTACAATGAGCAGTTCTTC. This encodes CASSERGSYNEQFF.

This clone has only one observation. Written as DNA, the CDR3 is TGTGCCAGCAGCTACGATAAAGGACAGTTGAACACTGAAGCTTTCTTT. This codes for CASSYDKGQLNTEAFF. The chain employs TRBV5-6 and TRBJ1-1, with a tentative D call TRBD1 (6 bases). CDR3 length: 16 amino acids. Per the germline V gene, CDR1 is SGHDT and CDR2 is YYEEEE. Trimming took 3 bases from V and 0 from J, leaving 15 bases between them.

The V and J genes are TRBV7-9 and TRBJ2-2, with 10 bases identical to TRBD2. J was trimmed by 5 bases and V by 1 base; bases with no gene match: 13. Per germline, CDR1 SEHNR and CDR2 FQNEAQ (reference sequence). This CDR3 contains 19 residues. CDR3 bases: TGTGCCAGCAGCTTAGGTGTGTCTAGCGGGAGACTGGGAACCGGGGAGCTGTTTTTT. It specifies CASSLGVSSGRLGTGELFF.

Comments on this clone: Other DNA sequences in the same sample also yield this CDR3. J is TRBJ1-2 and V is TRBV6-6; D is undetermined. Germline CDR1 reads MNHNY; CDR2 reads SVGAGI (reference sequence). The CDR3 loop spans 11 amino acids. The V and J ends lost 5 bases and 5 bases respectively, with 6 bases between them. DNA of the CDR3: TGTGCCAGCAGTCCGAATTATGGCTACACCTTC. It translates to CASSPNYGYTF.

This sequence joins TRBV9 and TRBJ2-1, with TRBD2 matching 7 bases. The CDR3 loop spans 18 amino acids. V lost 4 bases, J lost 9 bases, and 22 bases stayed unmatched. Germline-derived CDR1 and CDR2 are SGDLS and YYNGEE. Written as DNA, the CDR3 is TGTGCCAGCAGCCCTATGGTAGGAGGTCAGGGAGGGTGGGCTGAGCAGTTCTTC. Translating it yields CASSPMVGGQGGWAEQFF. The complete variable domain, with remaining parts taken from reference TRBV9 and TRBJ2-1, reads DSGVTQTPKHLITATGQRVTLRCSPRSGDLSVYWYQQSLDQGLQFLIQYYNGEERAKGNILERFSAQQFPDLHSELNLSSLELGDSALYFCASSPMVGGQGGWAEQFFGPGTRLTVL.